The 3 T cell receptor beta chains listed next were all sequenced from one sample in a study of response to subunit inactivated influenza vaccine. TCRdb redid the calling of the RT-PCR reads with MiXCR, one entry per CDR3 protein. The repertoire holds about 520,000 distinct CDR3 sequences, with 25% as singletons. Material: CD4+ T cells sorted from PBMCs, obtained around 5 days after vaccination. Source of these receptors: a man in his fifties or sixties who received an inactivated influenza vaccine.

This rearrangement joins TRBV27 to TRBJ2-1; 8 bases fit TRBD2. V was clipped by 5 bases and J by 7 bases; unmatched bases: 13. Germline CDR1 is MNHEY and CDR2 is SMNVEV (reference sequence). CDR3 length equals 16 residues. CDR3 region: CASSRAWTSLSNEQFF. CDR3 nucleotide sequence: TGTGCCAGCAGTCGCGCATGGACTAGCCTTTCAAATGAGCAGTTCTTC.

This clonotype was observed a few times. The chain links TRBV2 to TRBJ2-7, with D possibly TRBD2 on 5 matching bases. This CDR3 has 14 residues. With 6 bases removed from V and 3 bases from J, the gap between germline ends came to 15 bases. The germline gives CDR1 SNHLY, CDR2 FYNNEI. The CDR3 here is CASRGRGKDYEQYF. DNA for the CDR3: TGTGCCAGCAGAGGACGGGGAAAGGACTACGAGCAGTACTTC.

This clonotype was picked up a small number of times. The V call is TRBV20-1, the J call TRBJ1-1, with D uncertain. CDR3 length: 13 amino acids. The V end lost 7 bases, the J end lost 0 bases, and 12 bases lay between the germline ends. Germline lookup yields CDR1 DFQATT and CDR2 SNEGSKA (reference sequence). The CDR3 region has the DNA TGCAGTGGGTTGGTGGGTCTGAACACTGAAGCTTTCTTT. It yields the protein CSGLVGLNTEAFF.